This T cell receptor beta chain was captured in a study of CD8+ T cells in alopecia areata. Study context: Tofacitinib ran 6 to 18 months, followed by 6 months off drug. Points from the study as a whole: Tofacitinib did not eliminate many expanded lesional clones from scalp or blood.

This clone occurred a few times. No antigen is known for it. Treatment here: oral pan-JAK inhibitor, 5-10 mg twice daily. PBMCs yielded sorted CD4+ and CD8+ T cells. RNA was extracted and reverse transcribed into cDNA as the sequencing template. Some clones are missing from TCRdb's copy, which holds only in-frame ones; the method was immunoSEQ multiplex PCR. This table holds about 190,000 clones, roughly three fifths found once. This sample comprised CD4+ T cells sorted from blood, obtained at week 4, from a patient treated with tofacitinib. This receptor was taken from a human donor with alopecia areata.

Written as DNA, the CDR3 is TGTGCCAGCAGCTCCTCCCTTCGCGGGCCCCAGCATTTT. Translating gives CASSSSLRGPQHF. The V and J genes are TRBV7-2 and TRBJ1-5; D unclear. Trimming removed 4 bases at V and 9 bases at J, with 13 bases between. CDR1 is SGHTA, CDR2 FQGNSA, per germline. The length of the CDR3 is 13 residues.